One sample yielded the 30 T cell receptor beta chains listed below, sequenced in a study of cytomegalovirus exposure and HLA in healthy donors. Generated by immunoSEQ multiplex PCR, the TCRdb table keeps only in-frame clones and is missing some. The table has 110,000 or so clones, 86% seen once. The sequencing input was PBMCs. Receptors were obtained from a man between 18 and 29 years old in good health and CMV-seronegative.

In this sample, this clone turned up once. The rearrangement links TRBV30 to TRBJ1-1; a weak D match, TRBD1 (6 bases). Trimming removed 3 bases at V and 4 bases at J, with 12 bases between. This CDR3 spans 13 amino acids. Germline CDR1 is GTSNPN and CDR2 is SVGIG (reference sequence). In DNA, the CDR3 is TGTGCCTGGAGCCCGACAGGTTTCACTGAAGCTTTCTTT. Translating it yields CAWSPTGFTEAFF. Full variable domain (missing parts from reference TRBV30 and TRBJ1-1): SQTIHQWPATLVQPVGSPLSLECTVEGTSNPNLYWYRQAAGRGLQLLFYSVGIGQISSEVPQNLSASRPQDRQFILSSKKLLLSDSGFYLCAWSPTGFTEAFFGQGTRLTVV.

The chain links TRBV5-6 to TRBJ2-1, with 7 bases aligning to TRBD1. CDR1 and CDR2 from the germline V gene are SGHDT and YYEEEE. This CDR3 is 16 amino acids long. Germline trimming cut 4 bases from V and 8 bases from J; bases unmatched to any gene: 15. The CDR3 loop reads CASSKLRQGSSDEQFF. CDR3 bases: TGTGCCAGCAGCAAGCTTAGACAGGGCTCCAGCGATGAGCAGTTCTTC.

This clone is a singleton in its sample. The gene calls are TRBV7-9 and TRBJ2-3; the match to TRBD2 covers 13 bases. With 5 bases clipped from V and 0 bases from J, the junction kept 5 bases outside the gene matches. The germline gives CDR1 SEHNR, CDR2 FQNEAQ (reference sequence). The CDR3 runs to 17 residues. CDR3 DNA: TGTGCCAGCAGCAGGACTAGCGGGGGTTATAGCACAGATACGCAGTATTTT. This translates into CASSRTSGGYSTDTQYF. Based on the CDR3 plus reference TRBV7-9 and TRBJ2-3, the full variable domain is DTGVSQNPRHKITKRGQNVTFRCDPISEHNRLYWYRQTLGQGPEFLTYFQNEAQLEKSRLLSDRFSAERPKGSFSTLEIQRTEQGDSAMYLCASSRTSGGYSTDTQYFGPGTRLTVL.

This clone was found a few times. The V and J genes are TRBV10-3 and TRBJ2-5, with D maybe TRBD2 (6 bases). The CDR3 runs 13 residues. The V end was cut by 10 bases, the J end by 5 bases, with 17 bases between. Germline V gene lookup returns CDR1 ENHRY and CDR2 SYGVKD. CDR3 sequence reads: CATGVRDEETQYF. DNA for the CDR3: TGTGCCACCGGGGTGCGGGACGAGGAGACCCAGTACTTC.

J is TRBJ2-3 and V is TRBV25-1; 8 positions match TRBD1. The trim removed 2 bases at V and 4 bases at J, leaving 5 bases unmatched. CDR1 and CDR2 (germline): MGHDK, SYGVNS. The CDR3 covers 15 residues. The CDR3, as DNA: TGTGCCAGCAGTGAAGCAGGGGGCAGCCCAGATACGCAGTATTTT. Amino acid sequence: CASSEAGGSPDTQYF.

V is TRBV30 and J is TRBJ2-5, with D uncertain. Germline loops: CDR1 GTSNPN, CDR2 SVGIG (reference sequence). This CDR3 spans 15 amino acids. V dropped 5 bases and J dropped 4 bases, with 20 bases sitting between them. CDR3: CAWRNSASRGETQYF. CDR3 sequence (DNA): TGTGCCTGGCGGAATTCGGCCAGCCGAGGAGAGACCCAGTACTTC.

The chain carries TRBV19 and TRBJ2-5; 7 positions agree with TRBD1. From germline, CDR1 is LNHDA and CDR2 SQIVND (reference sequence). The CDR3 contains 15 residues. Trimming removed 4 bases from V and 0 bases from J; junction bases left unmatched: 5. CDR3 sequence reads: CASSTRDRHQETQYF. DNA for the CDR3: TGTGCCAGTAGTACCCGGGACAGACACCAAGAGACCCAGTACTTC.

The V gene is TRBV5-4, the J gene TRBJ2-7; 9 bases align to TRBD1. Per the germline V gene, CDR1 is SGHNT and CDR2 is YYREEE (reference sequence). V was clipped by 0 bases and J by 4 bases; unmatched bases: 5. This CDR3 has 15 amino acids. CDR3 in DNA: TGTGCCAGCAGCTTGGGGGACAGGGTCATGTACGAGCAGTACTTC. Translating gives CASSLGDRVMYEQYF.

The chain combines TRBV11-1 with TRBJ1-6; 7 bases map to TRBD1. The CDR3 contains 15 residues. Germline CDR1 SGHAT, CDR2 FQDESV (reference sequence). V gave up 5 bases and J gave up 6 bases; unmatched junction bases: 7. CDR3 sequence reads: CASSRRDSTNSPLHF. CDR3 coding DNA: TGTGCCAGCAGCCGACGGGACAGTACTAATTCACCCCTCCACTTT.

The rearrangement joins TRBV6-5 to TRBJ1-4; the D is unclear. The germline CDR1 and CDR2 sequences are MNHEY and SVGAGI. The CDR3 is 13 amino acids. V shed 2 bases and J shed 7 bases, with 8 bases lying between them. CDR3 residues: CASSYSGREKLFF. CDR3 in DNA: TGTGCCAGCAGTTACAGTGGGCGTGAAAAACTGTTTTTT.

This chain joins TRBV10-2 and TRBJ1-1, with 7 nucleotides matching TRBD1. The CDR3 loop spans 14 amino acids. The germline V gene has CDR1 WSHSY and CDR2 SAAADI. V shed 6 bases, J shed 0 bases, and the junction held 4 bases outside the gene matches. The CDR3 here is CASRTGSMNTEAFF. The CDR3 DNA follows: TGCGCCAGCAGGACAGGGTCCATGAACACTGAAGCTTTCTTT.

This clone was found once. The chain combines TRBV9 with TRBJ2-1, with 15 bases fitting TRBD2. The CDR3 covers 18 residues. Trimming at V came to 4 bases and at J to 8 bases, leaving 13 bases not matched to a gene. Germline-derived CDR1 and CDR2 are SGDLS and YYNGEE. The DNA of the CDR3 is TGTGCCAGCAGCCGGAGGGGACTAGCGGGGGGTCGGGTGGATGAGCAGTTCTTC. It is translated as CASSRRGLAGGRVDEQFF.

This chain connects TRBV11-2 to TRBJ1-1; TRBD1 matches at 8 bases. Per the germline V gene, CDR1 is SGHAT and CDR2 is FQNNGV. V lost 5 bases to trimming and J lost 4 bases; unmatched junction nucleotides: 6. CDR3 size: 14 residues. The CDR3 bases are TGTGCCAGCAGCCTTACAGGGGGGACCACTGAAGCTTTCTTT. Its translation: CASSLTGGTTEAFF.

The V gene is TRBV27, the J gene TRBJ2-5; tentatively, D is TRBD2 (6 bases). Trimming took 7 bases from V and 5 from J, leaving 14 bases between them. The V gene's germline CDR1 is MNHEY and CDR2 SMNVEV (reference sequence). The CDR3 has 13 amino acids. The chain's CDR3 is CASTTGRGETQYF. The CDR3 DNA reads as TGTGCCAGCACCACTGGCCGGGGGGAGACCCAGTACTTC.

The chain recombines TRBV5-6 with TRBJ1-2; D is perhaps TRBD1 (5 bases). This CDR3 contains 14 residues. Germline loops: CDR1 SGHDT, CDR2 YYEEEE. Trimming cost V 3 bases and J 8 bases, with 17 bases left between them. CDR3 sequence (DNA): TGTGCCAGCAGCTCCTGGGGCGCGGCATACGGCTACACCTTC. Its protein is CASSSWGAAYGYTF.

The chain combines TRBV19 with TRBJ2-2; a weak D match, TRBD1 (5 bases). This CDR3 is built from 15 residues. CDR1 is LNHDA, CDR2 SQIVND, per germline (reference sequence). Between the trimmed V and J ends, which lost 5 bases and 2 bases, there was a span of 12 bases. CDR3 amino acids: CASSRAGLNTGELFF. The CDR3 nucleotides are TGTGCCAGTAGTCGGGCAGGGCTAAACACCGGGGAGCTGTTTTTT.

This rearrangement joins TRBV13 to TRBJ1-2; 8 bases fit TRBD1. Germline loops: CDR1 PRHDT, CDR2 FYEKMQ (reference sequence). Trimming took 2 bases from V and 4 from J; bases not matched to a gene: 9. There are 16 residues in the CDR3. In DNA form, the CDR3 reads TGTGCCAGCAGCTTATCAGGACAGGGATATGCCTATGGCTACACCTTC. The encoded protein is CASSLSGQGYAYGYTF.

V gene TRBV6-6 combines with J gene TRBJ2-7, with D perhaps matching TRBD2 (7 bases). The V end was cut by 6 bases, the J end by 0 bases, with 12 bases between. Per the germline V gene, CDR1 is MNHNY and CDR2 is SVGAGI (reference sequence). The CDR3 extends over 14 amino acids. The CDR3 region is CASRRGATSYEQYF. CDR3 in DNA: TGTGCCAGCAGACGGGGGGCTACCTCCTACGAGCAGTACTTC.

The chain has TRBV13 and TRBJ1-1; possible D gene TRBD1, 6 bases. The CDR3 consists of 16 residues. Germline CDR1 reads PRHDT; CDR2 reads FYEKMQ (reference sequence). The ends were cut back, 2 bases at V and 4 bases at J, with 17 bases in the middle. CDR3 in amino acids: CASSLRGSGLSTEAFF. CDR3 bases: TGTGCCAGCAGCTTAAGGGGGTCGGGGTTAAGCACTGAAGCTTTCTTT.

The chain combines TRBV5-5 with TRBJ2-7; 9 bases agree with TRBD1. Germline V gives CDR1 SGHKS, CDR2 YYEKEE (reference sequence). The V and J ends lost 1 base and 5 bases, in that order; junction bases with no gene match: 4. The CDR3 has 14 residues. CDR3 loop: CASSLNRGPHEQYF. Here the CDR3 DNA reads TGTGCCAGCAGCTTGAACAGGGGGCCCCACGAGCAGTACTTC.

The CDR3 here is CAWSSSGISYNEQFF. In DNA, the CDR3 is TGTGCCTGGAGCTCTAGCGGGATCTCCTACAATGAGCAGTTCTTC. The J gene is TRBJ2-1, the V gene TRBV30; 9 positions match TRBD2. The V gene end was trimmed by 3 bases and the J gene end by 0 bases; junction bases not matched to a gene: 3. This CDR3 has 15 residues. CDR1 and CDR2 from the germline V gene are GTSNPN and SVGIG (reference sequence).

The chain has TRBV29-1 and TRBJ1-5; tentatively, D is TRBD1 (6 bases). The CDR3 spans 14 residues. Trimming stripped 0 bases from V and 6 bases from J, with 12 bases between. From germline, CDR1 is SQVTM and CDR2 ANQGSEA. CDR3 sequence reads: CSVEDGGGGQPQHF. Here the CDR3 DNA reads TGCAGCGTTGAAGATGGGGGGGGCGGTCAGCCCCAGCATTTT.

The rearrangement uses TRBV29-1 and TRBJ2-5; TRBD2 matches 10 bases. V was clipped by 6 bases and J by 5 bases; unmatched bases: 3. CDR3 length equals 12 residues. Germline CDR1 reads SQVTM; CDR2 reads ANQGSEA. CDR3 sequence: CSVTSGTETQYF. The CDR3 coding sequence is TGCAGCGTCACTAGCGGGACGGAGACCCAGTACTTC.

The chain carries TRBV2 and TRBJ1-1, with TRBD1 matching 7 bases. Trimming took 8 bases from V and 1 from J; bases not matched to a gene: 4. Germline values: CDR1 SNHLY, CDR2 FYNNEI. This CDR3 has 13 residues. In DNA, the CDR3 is TGTGCCAGCCGAACAGGGGCGAACACTGAAGCTTTCTTT. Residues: CASRTGANTEAFF.

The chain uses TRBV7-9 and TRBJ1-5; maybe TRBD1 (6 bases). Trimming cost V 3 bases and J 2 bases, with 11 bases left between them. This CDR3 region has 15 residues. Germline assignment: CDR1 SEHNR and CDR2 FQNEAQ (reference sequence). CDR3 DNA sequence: TGTGCCAGCAGCTTGGGCGGACAGCGCAATCAGCCCCAGCATTTT. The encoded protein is CASSLGGQRNQPQHF.

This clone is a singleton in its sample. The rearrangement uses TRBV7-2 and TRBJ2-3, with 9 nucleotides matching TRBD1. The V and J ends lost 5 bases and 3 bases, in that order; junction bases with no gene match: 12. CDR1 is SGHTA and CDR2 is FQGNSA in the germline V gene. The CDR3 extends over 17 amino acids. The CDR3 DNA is TGTGCCAGCAGCCTGGGGGGGGGACAGGGTTGGACAGATACGCAGTATTTT. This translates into CASSLGGGQGWTDTQYF. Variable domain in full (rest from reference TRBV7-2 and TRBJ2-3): GAGVSQSPSNKVTEKGKDVELRCDPISGHTALYWYRQSLGQGLEFLIYFQGNSAPDKSGLPSDRFSAERTGGSVSTLTIQRTQQEDSAVYLCASSLGGGQGWTDTQYFGPGTRLTVL.

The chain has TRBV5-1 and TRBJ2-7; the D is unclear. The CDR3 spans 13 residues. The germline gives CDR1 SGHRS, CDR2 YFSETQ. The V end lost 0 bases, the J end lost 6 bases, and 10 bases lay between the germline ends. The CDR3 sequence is CASSLVPTGEQYF. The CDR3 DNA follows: TGCGCCAGCAGCTTGGTGCCCACGGGCGAGCAGTACTTC.

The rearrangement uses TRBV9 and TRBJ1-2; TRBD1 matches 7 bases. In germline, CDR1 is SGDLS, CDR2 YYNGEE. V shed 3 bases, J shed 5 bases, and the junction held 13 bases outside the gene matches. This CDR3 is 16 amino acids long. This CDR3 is CASSGSGQQIDYGYTF. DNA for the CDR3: TGTGCCAGCAGCGGCTCGGGACAGCAAATCGATTATGGCTACACCTTC.

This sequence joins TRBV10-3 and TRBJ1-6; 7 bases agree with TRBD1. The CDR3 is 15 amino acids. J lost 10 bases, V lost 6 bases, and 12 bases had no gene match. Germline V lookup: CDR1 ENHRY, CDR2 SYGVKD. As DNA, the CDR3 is TGTGCCATCAGCGATGGACAGGCGAGGGGATCACCCCTCCACTTT. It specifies CAISDGQARGSPLHF.

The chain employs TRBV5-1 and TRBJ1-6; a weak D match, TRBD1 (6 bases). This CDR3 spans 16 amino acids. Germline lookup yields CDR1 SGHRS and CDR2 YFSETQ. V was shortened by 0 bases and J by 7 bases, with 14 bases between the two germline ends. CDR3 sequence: CASSLVPQGMNSPLHF. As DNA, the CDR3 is TGCGCCAGCAGCTTGGTCCCTCAGGGGATGAATTCACCCCTCCACTTT. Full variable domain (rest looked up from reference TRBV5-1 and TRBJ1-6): KAGVTQTPRYLIKTRGQQVTLSCSPISGHRSVSWYQQTPGQGLQFLFEYFSETQRNKGNFPGRFSGRQFSNSRSEMNVSTLELGDSALYLCASSLVPQGMNSPLHFGNGTRLTVT.